Following are 3 T cell receptor beta chains from one sample sequenced in a study of cytomegalovirus exposure and HLA in healthy donors (dated by TCRdb to about 2017). The library was prepared using the immunoSEQ multiplex PCR assay. A mixture of 60 forward primers for TCR Vbeta segments and 13 reverse primers for TCR Jbeta segments was used in the multiplex PCR. The source is immuneACCESS, and TCRdb retained only in-frame sequences with V and J called. Part of the clones is not carried over; for the studies checked, unresolved V genes explain less than half of this, and the remainder is unexplained. This sample's listing comprises more than 65,000 clones. 2.5% to 3% of the sample lies in the top ten. The material sequenced was PBMCs. These receptors were taken from a man aged 40-49 years in good health and CMV-seronegative.

V usage is TRBV19 and J usage is TRBJ2-1; 10 bases match TRBD2. Germline lookup yields CDR1 LNHDA and CDR2 SQIVND (reference sequence). V lost 5 bases and J lost 12; bases outside the gene matches: 13. This CDR3 has 15 residues. Written as DNA, the CDR3 is TGTGCCAGTAGTCCCGCAAGGCTAGCGGGGGACCGGCAGTTCTTC. Its translation: CASSPARLAGDRQFF.

The chain links TRBV5-6 to TRBJ1-2; D unresolved. The germline V gene encodes CDR1 SGHDT and CDR2 YYEEEE. V lost 0 bases and J lost 2, with 5 bases in between. The CDR3 runs to 13 residues. CDR3 protein: CASSLAGNYGYTF. The CDR3 DNA sequence: TGTGCCAGCAGCTTGGCCGGGAACTATGGCTACACCTTC.

The chain carries TRBV7-9 and TRBJ1-2; perhaps TRBD1 as D (5 bases). The germline V gene has CDR1 SEHNR and CDR2 FQNEAQ (reference sequence). CDR3 length equals 15 residues. Trimming shortened V by 3 bases and J by 0 bases, and 11 bases separated the two germline ends. DNA of the CDR3: TGTGCCAGCAGCTTGACAGCCTATTCTAACTATGGCTACACCTTC. Translated, it gives CASSLTAYSNYGYTF.